These T cell receptor beta chains were read from a single sample in a study of shared T cell receptors in the human thymus. Generated by immunoSEQ multiplex PCR, the TCRdb table keeps only in-frame clones and is missing some. The profile covers 700,000 or so clones, with approximately 85% appearing a single time and roughly 0.01% taken by the ten largest. In addition, the sample was reused for a study of human thymus T cells.

Sequencing input: thymocytes. All receptors come from a girl less than two years old with a congenital heart defect. Both conserved end residues are part of each CDR3. The D gene is left open where the match is weak. Only some rows state a clone size, as once, few, many or a class for expanded clones.

V gene,D gene,J gene,clone size,CDR3 DNA,CDR3 protein
TRBV27,.,TRBJ1-6,.,TGTGCCAGCAGTCTCCCCCTGGGTGGAGATTCACCCCTCCACTTT,CASSLPLGGDSPLHF
TRBV18,TRBD1,TRBJ1-2,.,TGTGCCAGCTCCACGACAGGGAACTATGGCTACACCTTC,CASSTTGNYGYTF
TRBV5-6,.,TRBJ1-6,.,TGTGCCAGCAGCTTGGTTGGATACGCGGACTTTAGTTCACCCCTCCACTTT,CASSLVGYADFSSPLHF
TRBV6-1,.,TRBJ1-5,.,TGTGCCAGCAGGCAGTGGCAGCCCCAGCATTTT,CASRQWQPQHF
TRBV6-5,TRBD1,TRBJ1-2,few,TGTGCCAGCAGCCCTACAGGGGATGGCTACACCTTC,CASSPTGDGYTF
TRBV27,.,TRBJ1-2,.,TGTGCCAGCAGTTTGAGCGGGGTAAGGGGCTACACCTTC,CASSLSGVRGYTF
TRBV29-1,.,TRBJ2-1,.,TGCAGCGCCCAGGGAAGAGGTGTTGAGCAGTTCTTC,CSAQGRGVEQFF
TRBV7-8,TRBD2,TRBJ2-4,.,TGTGCCAGCAGCTCCCGACTAGCGGGGGGAAACTTAGCCAAAAACATTCAGTACTTC,CASSSRLAGGNLAKNIQYF
TRBV5-8,.,TRBJ2-7,.,TGTGCCAGCAGCTTGAGGAGCTCCTACGAGCAGTACTTC,CASSLRSSYEQYF
TRBV7-7,TRBD1,TRBJ2-5,.,TGTGCTAGCAGCCTGGGACAGTACCAAGAGACCCAGTACTTC,CASSLGQYQETQYF
TRBV19,.,TRBJ1-5,.,TGTGCCAGTAGACCAATGGGAGGGTACAGCAATCAGCCCCAGCATTTT,CASRPMGGYSNQPQHF
TRBV25-1,.,TRBJ2-4,once,TGTGCCAGCAGTGAATCCTGGGGGCCGAGAAACATTCAGTACTTC,CASSESWGPRNIQYF
TRBV4-3,.,TRBJ1-4,.,TGCGCCAGCAGCCAAGAACATCCGGGGAAGGGTAATGAAAAACTGTTTTTT,CASSQEHPGKGNEKLFF
TRBV2,TRBD2,TRBJ2-1,.,TGTGCCAGCAGGCGAGAGCGGGGGGGCAAGAATGAGCAGTTCTTC,CASRRERGGKNEQFF
TRBV5-1,.,TRBJ1-2,once,TGCGCCAGCAGCTTGGTCAGGAGGATGGGCTATGGCTACACCTTC,CASSLVRRMGYGYTF
TRBV12-5,TRBD1,TRBJ2-1,.,TGTGCTAGTGGGCTGGGGCAGGGGGTTGGTGGGAATGAGCAGTTCTTC,CASGLGQGVGGNEQFF